These 29 T cell receptor beta chains originate from one sample sequenced in a study of T cell responses to AZD1222 COVID-19 vaccine. Sequencing used immunoSEQ multiplex PCR; TCRdb keeps in-frame clones, though not all of them. The table lists about 81,000 clones, 90% of them singletons. The material sequenced was peripheral blood, taken 28 days after the second AZD1222 dose. The receptors shown here come from an adult who received the AZD1222 COVID-19 vaccine.

In its sample, this clone was seen once. The chain combines TRBV25-1 with TRBJ1-2; D is unresolved. The CDR3 contains 13 residues. The germline V gene has CDR1 MGHDK and CDR2 SYGVNS. The germline V and J ends were trimmed by 5 bases and 6 bases, with 13 bases remaining between them. CDR3 in amino acids: CASSQGWMDGYTF. CDR3 DNA: TGTGCCAGCAGTCAAGGGTGGATGGATGGCTACACCTTC.

This sequence joins TRBV10-2 and TRBJ1-2; possibly TRBD1 for D (5 bases). Between the trimmed V and J ends, which lost 5 bases and 7 bases, there was a span of 11 bases. This CDR3 is 12 amino acids long. Looked up from germline, CDR1 is WSHSY and CDR2 is SAAADI. The CDR3 coding sequence is TGCGCCAGCAGTCAGGGAACCGCTGGCTACACCTTC. It is translated as CASSQGTAGYTF.

This clone was recorded once. The V gene is TRBV3-1 (or the pseudogene TRBV3-2), the J gene TRBJ2-6; possible D gene TRBD2, 5 bases. Germline V gene lookup returns CDR1 LGHDT and CDR2 YNNKEL (reference sequence). The CDR3 covers 16 residues. V was trimmed by 3 bases and J by 0 bases, leaving 9 bases between them. CDR3 nucleotides: TGTGCCAGCAGCCACGTCGGACTCTCTGGGGCCAACGTCCTGACTTTC. It is translated as CASSHVGLSGANVLTF.

The chain has TRBV25-1 and TRBJ1-1, with 9 bases lining up with TRBD1. CDR3 length: 15 residues. Germline CDR1 reads MGHDK; CDR2 reads SYGVNS. J gave up 6 bases and V 2 bases, and 7 bases lay outside the gene matches. The CDR3 DNA follows: TGTGCCAGCAGTGAAGGGACAGGGAGGGTGGCTGAAGCTTTCTTT. Its translation: CASSEGTGRVAEAFF.

J is TRBJ1-5 and V is TRBV28, with D unclear. The CDR3 loop spans 16 amino acids. Trimming took off 2 bases at V and 0 bases at J, with 11 bases between the two ends. Germline CDR1 and CDR2: MDHEN and SYDVKM. The CDR3 region is CASSLGGLYSNQPQHF. The CDR3 coding sequence is TGTGCCAGCAGTTTAGGAGGGCTCTATAGCAATCAGCCCCAGCATTTT. The complete variable domain, with remaining parts taken from reference TRBV28 and TRBJ1-5, reads DVKVTQSSRYLVKRTGEKVFLECVQDMDHENMFWYRQDPGLGLRLIYFSYDVKMKEKGDIPEGYSVSREKKERFSLILESASTNQTSMYLCASSLGGLYSNQPQHFGDGTRLSIL.

This rearrangement joins TRBV10-3 to TRBJ1-1, with TRBD1 identical over 10 bases. Germline V lookup: CDR1 ENHRY, CDR2 SYGVKD. The J segment lost 5 bases and the V segment lost 2 bases, leaving 8 bases of the junction unmatched. This CDR3 spans 16 amino acids. This chain's CDR3 is CAISEGSGTGVTEAFF. In nucleotides, the CDR3 is TGTGCCATCAGTGAGGGGTCCGGGACAGGGGTGACTGAAGCTTTCTTT.

The J gene is TRBJ2-2, the V gene TRBV9, with a weak D call TRBD1 (6 bases). CDR3 length: 15 amino acids. Deletions cut 2 bases from V and 2 bases from J, with 10 bases between. Germline V lookup: CDR1 SGDLS, CDR2 YYNGEE. CDR3 nucleotide sequence: TGTGCCAGCAGCGTGGGGACACTTAACACCGGGGAGCTGTTTTTT. Its translation is CASSVGTLNTGELFF.

The rearrangement joins TRBV2 to TRBJ2-1; D uncertain. The CDR3 extends over 13 amino acids. CDR1 and CDR2 (germline): SNHLY, FYNNEI. The V end lost 2 bases, the J end lost 5 bases, and 7 bases lay between the germline ends. The DNA for the CDR3 is TGTGCCAGCAGTGAACAGGAAAACAATGAGCAGTTCTTC. Residues: CASSEQENNEQFF.

The chain has TRBV6-2 or TRBV6-3 and TRBJ2-7; D might be TRBD2 (5 bases). The V end was cut by 8 bases, the J end by 7 bases, with 21 bases between. The CDR3 spans 14 residues. CDR1 is MNHEY, CDR2 SVGEGT, per germline. CDR3 coding DNA: TGTGCCAGCTGCCGCGACGGGGTTTTGCTTGAGCAGTACTTC. Its protein product is CASCRDGVLLEQYF.

Concerning this clone: One end of the junction fails to match germline, which may point to a read error. The chain carries TRBV7-7 and TRBJ2-1; TRBD2 matches 9 bases. The CDR3 consists of 19 residues. Germline V gene sequence: CDR1 SSHAT, CDR2 FNYEAQ (reference sequence). The CDR3 DNA follows: TGTGCTAGCAGCTTAGAGAAGTTGGGTAGCGGGGGAAAAGACAATGAGCAGTTCTTC. Its protein product is CASSLEKLGSGGKDNEQFF.

This rearrangement joins TRBV3-1 (or the pseudogene TRBV3-2) to TRBJ1-2; TRBD1 might be the D (5 bases). Trimming pared 0 bases from V and 8 bases from J, leaving 13 bases between. Looked up from germline, CDR1 is LGHDT and CDR2 is YNNKEL (reference sequence). The CDR3 has 14 residues. CDR3 DNA sequence: TGTGCCAGCAGCCAAGATTTGGGGGTACTGGGCTACACCTTC. Encoded protein: CASSQDLGVLGYTF.

The gene calls are TRBV28 and TRBJ2-7; no firm D call. The length of the CDR3 is 14 residues. CDR1 and CDR2 from the germline V gene are MDHEN and SYDVKM. The V gene lost 10 bases and the J gene lost 0 bases, with 16 bases spanning the gap. The CDR3 nucleotides are TGTGCCACCCTGGACGGTACGAGCTCCTACGAGCAGTACTTC. This sequence encodes CATLDGTSSYEQYF.

This chain uses TRBV19 with TRBJ2-1, with a tentative D call TRBD2 (5 bases). The CDR3 consists of 14 residues. V lost 3 bases and J 7 bases, leaving 13 bases between the germline ends. Germline-derived CDR1 and CDR2 are LNHDA and SQIVND (reference sequence). This chain's CDR3 is CASSIIISGNEQFF. CDR3 sequence (DNA): TGTGCCAGTAGTATTATCATATCGGGGAATGAGCAGTTCTTC.

V is TRBV9 and J is TRBJ2-7; D ambiguous. CDR3 length equals 13 residues. Germline V gene sequence: CDR1 SGDLS, CDR2 YYNGEE. V lost 2 bases and J 0 bases, leaving 6 bases between the germline ends. As DNA, the CDR3 is TGTGCCAGCAGCGTGGGGTTCTCCTACGAGCAGTACTTC. Its translation: CASSVGFSYEQYF.

The CDR3 region is CATSRQGRGTDTQYF. In nucleotides, the CDR3 is TGTGCCACCAGCAGACAGGGTAGGGGCACAGATACGCAGTATTTT. The chain recombines TRBV15 with TRBJ2-3; D is perhaps TRBD1 (5 bases). Germline loops: CDR1 LNHNV, CDR2 YYDKDF (reference sequence). The CDR3 consists of 15 residues. Trimming stripped 2 bases from V and 1 base from J, with 10 bases between.

V is TRBV5-3 and J is TRBJ1-6; a possible D gene is TRBD1 (5 bases). TRBV5-3 is an ORF for which the function is uncertain. Trimming cost V 2 bases and J 6 bases, with 9 bases left between them. The CDR3 totals 14 residues. The CDR3 DNA reads TGTGCCAGAAGCTTTATAGGGACTAATTCACCCCTCCACTTT. This sequence encodes CARSFIGTNSPLHF.

The genes are TRBV10-3 and TRBJ1-2; no definite D call. This CDR3 is built from 13 residues. With 0 bases removed from V and 1 base from J, the gap between germline ends came to 3 bases. The germline gives CDR1 ENHRY, CDR2 SYGVKD. The CDR3 DNA sequence: TGTGCCATCAGTGAGTCTATTAACTATGGCTACACCTTC. Translating it yields CAISESINYGYTF.

The rearrangement uses TRBV4-3 and TRBJ2-7; 9 bases fit TRBD2. The germline CDR1 and CDR2 sequences are LGHNA and YSLEER. This CDR3 has 16 amino acids. Trimming at V came to 1 base and at J to 4 bases, leaving 8 bases not matched to a gene. The DNA for the CDR3 is TGCGCCAGCAGCCAAGTAGGGGGCGGGGGGGTTTACGAGCAGTACTTC. This encodes CASSQVGGGGVYEQYF.

V usage is TRBV5-1 and J usage is TRBJ1-2; D uncertain. Germline V gives CDR1 SGHRS, CDR2 YFSETQ. Trimming left V 2 bases short and J 7 bases short, with 6 bases between. CDR3 length: 11 residues. DNA for the CDR3: TGCGCCAGCAGCTTTTGGGGTGGCTACACCTTC. As protein: CASSFWGGYTF. Looking up the rest from reference TRBV5-1 and TRBJ1-2 gives the full variable domain: KAGVTQTPRYLIKTRGQQVTLSCSPISGHRSVSWYQQTPGQGLQFLFEYFSETQRNKGNFPGRFSGRQFSNSRSEMNVSTLELGDSALYLCASSFWGGYTFGSGTRLTVV.

This clone was observed once. V gene TRBV13 combines with J gene TRBJ2-7; 14 nucleotides align to TRBD2. CDR3 size: 19 residues. Per germline, CDR1 PRHDT and CDR2 FYEKMQ (reference sequence). V shed 0 bases and J 0 bases; nucleotides not matched to a gene: 7. The CDR3 sequence is CASSLGQGLAGAHSYEQYF. The CDR3 bases are TGTGCCAGCAGCTTAGGCCAGGGACTAGCGGGGGCCCACTCCTACGAGCAGTACTTC.

The chain is built from TRBV7-9 and TRBJ2-7; D is perhaps TRBD1 or TRBD2 (6 bases each). The CDR3 has 16 amino acids. The germline gives CDR1 SEHNR, CDR2 FQNEAQ (reference sequence). V was trimmed by 1 base and J by 5 bases, leaving 18 bases between them. The CDR3 sequence is CASSLGWLGGRDEQYF. CDR3 nucleotide sequence: TGTGCCAGCAGCTTAGGGTGGTTGGGGGGCCGGGACGAGCAGTACTTC.

In regard to this clone: It is likely a read error, because the conserved phenylalanine at the end of the CDR3 is missing. No DNA is shown, since the ends of the CDR3 on it are uncertain; the CDR3 is the one TCRdb lists. This chain connects TRBV5-6 to TRBJ2-7; the D call TRBD1 from the table was never checked on the DNA. With termini counted, the CDR3 has 11 amino acids. Germline assignment: CDR1 SGHDT and CDR2 YYEEEE. CDR3 loop: CASSLVQGYPL.

The rearrangement joins TRBV7-3 to TRBJ1-4, with D perhaps matching TRBD1 (6 bases). The CDR3 has 20 residues. Germline V gene lookup returns CDR1 SGHTA and CDR2 FQGTGA. Trimming pared 4 bases from V and 0 bases from J, leaving 24 bases between. The CDR3 region is CASSSPMTGLIFSTNEKLFF. CDR3 bases: TGTGCCAGCAGCTCCCCGATGACAGGCCTTATATTCTCAACTAATGAAAAACTGTTTTTT.

This clone was observed a single time. The chain combines TRBV5-1 with TRBJ1-1; no reliable D call. Germline CDR1 SGHRS, CDR2 YFSETQ. This CDR3 is built from 13 residues. The ends were cut back, 4 bases at V and 3 bases at J, with 10 bases in the middle. The CDR3 sequence: CASSLGEDTEAFF. The CDR3 bases are TGCGCCAGCAGCCTCGGGGAGGACACTGAAGCTTTCTTT.

The J gene is TRBJ1-2, the V gene TRBV19; the match to TRBD1 covers 11 bases. The CDR3 is 15 residues long. The germline V gene encodes CDR1 LNHDA and CDR2 SQIVND (reference sequence). The ends lost 4 bases at V and 3 bases at J; junction bases unmatched: 4. As DNA, the CDR3 is TGTGCCAGTAGTACACCGGGACAGGGGGACTATGGCTACACCTTC. Translating gives CASSTPGQGDYGYTF. The variable domain in full, with the rest retrieved from reference TRBV19 and TRBJ1-2, is DGGITQSPKYLFRKEGQNVTLSCEQNLNHDAMYWYRQDPGQGLRLIYYSQIVNDFQKGDIAEGYSVSREKKESFPLTVTSAQKNPTAFYLCASSTPGQGDYGYTFGSGTRLTVV.

The chain combines TRBV7-3 with TRBJ1-1; no firm D call. This CDR3 comprises 14 residues. The V and J ends lost 5 bases and 1 base respectively, with 11 bases between them. CDR1 and CDR2 (germline): SGHTA, FQGTGA. CDR3 nucleotides: TGTGCCAGCAGCCCGGGAGGGTCGAACACTGAAGCTTTCTTT. Translation: CASSPGGSNTEAFF.

The chain links TRBV3-1 (or the pseudogene TRBV3-2) to TRBJ1-2; D might be TRBD1 (5 bases). This CDR3 comprises 13 residues. The V gene's germline CDR1 is LGHDT and CDR2 YNNKEL (reference sequence). V was trimmed by 1 base and J by 5 bases, leaving 8 bases between them. CDR3 protein: CASSQARGYGYTF. The CDR3 DNA follows: TGTGCCAGCAGCCAAGCGCGGGGGTATGGCTACACCTTC.

V and J are TRBV27 and TRBJ1-1, with a tentative D call TRBD1 (6 bases). This CDR3 contains 17 residues. The V gene lost 6 bases and the J gene lost 3 bases, with 23 bases spanning the gap. Germline assignment: CDR1 MNHEY and CDR2 SMNVEV (reference sequence). This CDR3 is CASRRQDDLFIYTEAFF. The CDR3, as DNA: TGTGCCAGCAGACGACAGGACGACCTATTTATCTACACTGAAGCTTTCTTT.

The gene calls are TRBV19 and TRBJ1-5; 10 bases line up with TRBD1. V shed 10 bases and J 2 bases; nucleotides not matched to a gene: 14. Looked up from germline, CDR1 is LNHDA and CDR2 is SQIVND (reference sequence). This CDR3 contains 17 residues. CDR3 nucleotides: TGTGCCACCCGACCCCTCTCCGGGACAGGGGGCAATCAGCCCCAGCATTTT. The encoded protein is CATRPLSGTGGNQPQHF.